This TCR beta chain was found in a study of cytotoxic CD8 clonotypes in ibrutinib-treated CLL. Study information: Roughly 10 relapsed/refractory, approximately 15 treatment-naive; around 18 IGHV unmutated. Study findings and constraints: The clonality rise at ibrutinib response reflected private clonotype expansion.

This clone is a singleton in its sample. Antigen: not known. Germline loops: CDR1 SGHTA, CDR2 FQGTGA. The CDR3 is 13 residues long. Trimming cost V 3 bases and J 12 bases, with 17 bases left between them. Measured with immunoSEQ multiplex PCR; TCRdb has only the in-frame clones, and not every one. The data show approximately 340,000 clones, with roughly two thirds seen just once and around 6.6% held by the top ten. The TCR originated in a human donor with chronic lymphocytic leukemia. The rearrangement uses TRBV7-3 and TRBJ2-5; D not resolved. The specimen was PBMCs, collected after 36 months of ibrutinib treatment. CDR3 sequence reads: CASSLSPEENKYF. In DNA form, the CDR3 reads TGTGCCAGCAGCTTGAGCCCCGAAGAGAATAAGTACTTC.